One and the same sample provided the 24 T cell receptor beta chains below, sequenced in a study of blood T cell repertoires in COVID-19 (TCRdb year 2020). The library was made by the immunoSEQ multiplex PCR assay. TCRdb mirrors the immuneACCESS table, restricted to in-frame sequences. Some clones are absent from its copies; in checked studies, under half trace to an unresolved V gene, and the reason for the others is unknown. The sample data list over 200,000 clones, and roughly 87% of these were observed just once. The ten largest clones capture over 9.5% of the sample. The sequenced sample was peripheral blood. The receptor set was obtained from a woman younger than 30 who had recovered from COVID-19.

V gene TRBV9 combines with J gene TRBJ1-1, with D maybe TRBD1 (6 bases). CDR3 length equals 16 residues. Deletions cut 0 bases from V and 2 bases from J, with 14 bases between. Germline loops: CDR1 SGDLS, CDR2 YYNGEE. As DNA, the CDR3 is TGTGCCAGCAGCGTAGTGGGGGCGGTGATCAACACTGAAGCTTTCTTT. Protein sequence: CASSVVGAVINTEAFF.

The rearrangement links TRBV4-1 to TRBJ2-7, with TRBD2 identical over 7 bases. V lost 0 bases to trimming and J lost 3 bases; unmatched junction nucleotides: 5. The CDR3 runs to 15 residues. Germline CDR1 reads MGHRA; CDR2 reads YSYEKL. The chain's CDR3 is CASSQDPGGIYEQYF. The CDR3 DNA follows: TGCGCCAGCAGCCAAGATCCCGGGGGGATCTACGAGCAGTACTTC.

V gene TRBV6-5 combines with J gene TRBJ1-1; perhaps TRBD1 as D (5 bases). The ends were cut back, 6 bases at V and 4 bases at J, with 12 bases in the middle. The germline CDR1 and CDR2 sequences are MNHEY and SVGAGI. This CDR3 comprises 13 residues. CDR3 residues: CASSQRGFTEAFF. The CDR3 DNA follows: TGTGCCAGCAGCCAACGGGGGTTCACTGAAGCTTTCTTT.

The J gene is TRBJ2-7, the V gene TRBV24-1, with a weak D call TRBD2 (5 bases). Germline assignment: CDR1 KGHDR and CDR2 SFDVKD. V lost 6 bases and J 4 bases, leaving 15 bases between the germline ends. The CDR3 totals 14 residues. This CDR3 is CATSSGWGTYEQYF. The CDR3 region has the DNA TGTGCCACCAGTTCGGGGTGGGGTACGTACGAGCAGTACTTC.

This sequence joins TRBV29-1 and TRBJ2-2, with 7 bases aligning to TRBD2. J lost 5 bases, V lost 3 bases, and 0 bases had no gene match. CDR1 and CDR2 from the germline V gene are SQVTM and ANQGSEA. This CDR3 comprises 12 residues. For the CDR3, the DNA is TGCAGCGTTGAGCGGGGGACCGGGGAGCTGTTTTTT. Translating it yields CSVERGTGELFF.

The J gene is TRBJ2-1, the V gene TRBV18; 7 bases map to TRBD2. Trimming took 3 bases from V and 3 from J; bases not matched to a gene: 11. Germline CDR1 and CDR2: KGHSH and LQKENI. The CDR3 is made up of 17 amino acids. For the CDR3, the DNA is TGTGCCAGCTCACCGGGAAGCCGAGCGGGAAACTACAATGAGCAGTTCTTC. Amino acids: CASSPGSRAGNYNEQFF.

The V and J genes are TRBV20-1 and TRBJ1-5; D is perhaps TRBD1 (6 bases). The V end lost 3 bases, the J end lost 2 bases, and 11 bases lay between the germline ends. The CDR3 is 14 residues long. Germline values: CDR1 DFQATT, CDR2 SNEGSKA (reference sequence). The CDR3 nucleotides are TGCAGTGCTAGTGCTGGACAGCGCAATCAGCCCCAGCATTTT. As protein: CSASAGQRNQPQHF.

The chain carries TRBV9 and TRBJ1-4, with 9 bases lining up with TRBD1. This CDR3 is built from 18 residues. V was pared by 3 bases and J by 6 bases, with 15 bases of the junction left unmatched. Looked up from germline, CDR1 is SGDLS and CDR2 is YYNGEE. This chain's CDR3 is CASSGTGEFTLRHEKLFF. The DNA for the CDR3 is TGTGCCAGCAGCGGGACAGGGGAGTTCACCTTACGGCATGAAAAACTGTTTTTT.

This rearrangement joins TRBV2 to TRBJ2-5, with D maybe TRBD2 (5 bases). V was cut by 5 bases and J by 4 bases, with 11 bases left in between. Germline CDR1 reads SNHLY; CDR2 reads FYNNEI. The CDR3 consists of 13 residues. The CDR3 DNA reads TGTGCCAGCAGTCCGGGGTTGGGAGAGACCCAGTACTTC. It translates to CASSPGLGETQYF.

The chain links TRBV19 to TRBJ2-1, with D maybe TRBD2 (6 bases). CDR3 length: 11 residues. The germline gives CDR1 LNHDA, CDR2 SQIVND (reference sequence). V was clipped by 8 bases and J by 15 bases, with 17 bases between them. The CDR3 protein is CASDTGLYRFF. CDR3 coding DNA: TGTGCCAGTGATACGGGACTTTATCGGTTCTTC. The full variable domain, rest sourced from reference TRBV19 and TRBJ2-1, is DGGITQSPKYLFRKEGQNVTLSCEQNLNHDAMYWYRQDPGQGLRLIYYSQIVNDFQKGDIAEGYSVSREKKESFPLTVTSAQKNPTAFYLCASDTGLYRFFGPGTRLTVL.

CDR3 region: CASSDRGMGQGDYGYTF. The DNA for the CDR3 is TGTGCCAGCAGTGATCGGGGGATGGGGCAGGGAGACTATGGCTACACCTTC. The genes are TRBV2 and TRBJ1-2; TRBD1 might be the D (5 bases). The length of the CDR3 is 17 residues. Germline assignment: CDR1 SNHLY and CDR2 FYNNEI. V gave up 3 bases and J gave up 3 bases, with 20 bases separating them.

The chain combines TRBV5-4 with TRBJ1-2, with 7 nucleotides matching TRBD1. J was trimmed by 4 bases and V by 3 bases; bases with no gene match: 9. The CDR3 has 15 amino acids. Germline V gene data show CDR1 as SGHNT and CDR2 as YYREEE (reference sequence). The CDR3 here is CASSSGGVNSYGYTF. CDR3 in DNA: TGTGCCAGCAGCTCAGGGGGAGTCAACTCCTATGGCTACACCTTC.

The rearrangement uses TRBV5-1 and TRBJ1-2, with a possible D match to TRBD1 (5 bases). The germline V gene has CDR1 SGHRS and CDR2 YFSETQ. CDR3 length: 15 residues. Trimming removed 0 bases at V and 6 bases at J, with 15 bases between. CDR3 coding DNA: TGCGCCAGCAGCTTGGGGTGGGGCAGGGAGGATGGCTACACCTTC. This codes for CASSLGWGREDGYTF. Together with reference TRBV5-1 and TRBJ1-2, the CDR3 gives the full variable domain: KAGVTQTPRYLIKTRGQQVTLSCSPISGHRSVSWYQQTPGQGLQFLFEYFSETQRNKGNFPGRFSGRQFSNSRSEMNVSTLELGDSALYLCASSLGWGREDGYTFGSGTRLTVV.

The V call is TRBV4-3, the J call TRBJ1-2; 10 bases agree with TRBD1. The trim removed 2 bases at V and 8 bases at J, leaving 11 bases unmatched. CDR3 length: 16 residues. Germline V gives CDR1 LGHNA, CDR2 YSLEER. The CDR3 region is CASSQTTGTGAFGYTF. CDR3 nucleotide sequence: TGCGCCAGCAGCCAAACTACCGGGACAGGGGCTTTCGGCTACACCTTC.

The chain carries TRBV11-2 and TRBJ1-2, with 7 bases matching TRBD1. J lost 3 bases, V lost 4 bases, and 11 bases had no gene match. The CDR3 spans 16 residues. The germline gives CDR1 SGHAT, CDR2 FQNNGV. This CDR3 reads CASSSTTGQDDYGYTF. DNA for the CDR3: TGTGCCAGCAGCTCTACAACCGGACAGGACGACTATGGCTACACCTTC.

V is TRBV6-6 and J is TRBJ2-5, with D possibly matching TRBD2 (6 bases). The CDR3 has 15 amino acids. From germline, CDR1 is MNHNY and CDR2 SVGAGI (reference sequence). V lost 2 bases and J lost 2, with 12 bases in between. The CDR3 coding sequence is TGTGCCAGCAGTTACGGCGGGGATAGACAAGAGACCCAGTACTTC. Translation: CASSYGGDRQETQYF.

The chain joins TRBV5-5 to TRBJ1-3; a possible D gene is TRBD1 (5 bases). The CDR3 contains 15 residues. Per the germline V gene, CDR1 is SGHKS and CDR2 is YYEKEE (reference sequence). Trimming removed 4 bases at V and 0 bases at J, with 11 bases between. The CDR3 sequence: CASSMGEASGNTIYF. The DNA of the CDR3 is TGTGCCAGCAGCATGGGGGAGGCCTCTGGAAACACCATATATTTT.

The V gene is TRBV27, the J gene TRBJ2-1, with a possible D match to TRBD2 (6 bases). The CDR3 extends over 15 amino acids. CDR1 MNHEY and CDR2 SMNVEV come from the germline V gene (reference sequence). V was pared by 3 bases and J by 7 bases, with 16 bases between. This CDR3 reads CASSFIGTGGNEQFF. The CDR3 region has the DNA TGTGCCAGCAGTTTCATCGGCACTGGGGGGAATGAGCAGTTCTTC.

The CDR3 spells CASSLVSGDSQETQYF. CDR3 nucleotide sequence: TGTGCCAGCAGCTTAGTCTCTGGGGACAGCCAAGAGACCCAGTACTTC. The V and J genes are TRBV11-1 and TRBJ2-5, with 7 bases lining up with TRBD1. Per the germline V gene, CDR1 is SGHAT and CDR2 is FQDESV (reference sequence). This CDR3 is built from 16 residues. Trimming at V came to 1 base and at J to 1 base, leaving 6 bases not matched to a gene.

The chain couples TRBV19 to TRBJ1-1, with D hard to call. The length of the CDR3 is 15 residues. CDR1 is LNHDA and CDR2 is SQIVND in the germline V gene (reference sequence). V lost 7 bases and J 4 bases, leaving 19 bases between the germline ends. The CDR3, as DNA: TGTGCCAGTAATGTATTTGGGAGCCCAGGCACTGAAGCTTTCTTT. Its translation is CASNVFGSPGTEAFF. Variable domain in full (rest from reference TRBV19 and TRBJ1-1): DGGITQSPKYLFRKEGQNVTLSCEQNLNHDAMYWYRQDPGQGLRLIYYSQIVNDFQKGDIAEGYSVSREKKESFPLTVTSAQKNPTAFYLCASNVFGSPGTEAFFGQGTRLTVV.

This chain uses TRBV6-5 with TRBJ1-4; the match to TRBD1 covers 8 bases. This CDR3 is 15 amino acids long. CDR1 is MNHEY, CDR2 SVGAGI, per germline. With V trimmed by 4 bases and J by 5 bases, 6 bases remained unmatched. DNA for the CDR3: TGTGCCAGCAGTTCCCGGACAGGGAGGAATGAAAAACTGTTTTTT. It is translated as CASSSRTGRNEKLFF.

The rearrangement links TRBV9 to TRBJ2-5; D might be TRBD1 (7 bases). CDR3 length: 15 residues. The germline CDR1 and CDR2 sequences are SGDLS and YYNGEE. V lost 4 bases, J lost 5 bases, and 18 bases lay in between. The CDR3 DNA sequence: TGTGCCAGCAGCTACAGGGGAGGAGAAGGGGAGACCCAGTACTTC. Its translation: CASSYRGGEGETQYF.

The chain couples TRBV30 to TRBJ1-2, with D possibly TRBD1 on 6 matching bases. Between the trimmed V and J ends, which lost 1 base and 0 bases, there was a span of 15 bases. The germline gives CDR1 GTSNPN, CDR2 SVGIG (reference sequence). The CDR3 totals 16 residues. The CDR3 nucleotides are TGTGCCTGGAGTGCCGGACAGATATTGACTAACTATGGCTACACCTTC. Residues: CAWSAGQILTNYGYTF.

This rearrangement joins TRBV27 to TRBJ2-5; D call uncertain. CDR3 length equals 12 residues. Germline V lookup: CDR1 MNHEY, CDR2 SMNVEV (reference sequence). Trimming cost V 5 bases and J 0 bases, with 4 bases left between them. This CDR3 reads CASSPNQETQYF. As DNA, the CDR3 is TGTGCCAGCAGTCCAAACCAAGAGACCCAGTACTTC.